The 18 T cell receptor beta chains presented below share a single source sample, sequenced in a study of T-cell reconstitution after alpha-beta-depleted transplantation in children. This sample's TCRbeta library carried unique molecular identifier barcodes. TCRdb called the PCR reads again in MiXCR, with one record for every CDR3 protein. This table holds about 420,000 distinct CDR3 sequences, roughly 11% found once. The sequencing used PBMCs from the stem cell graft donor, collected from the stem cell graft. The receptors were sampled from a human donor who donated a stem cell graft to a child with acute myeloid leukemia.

CDR3 sequence: CSVQPGYNQPQHF. The CDR3 DNA sequence: TGCAGCGTTCAACCAGGTTACAATCAGCCCCAGCATTTT. This chain joins TRBV29-1 and TRBJ1-5; D gene ambiguous. Trimming pared 5 bases from V and 3 bases from J, leaving 11 bases between. From germline, CDR1 is SQVTM and CDR2 ANQGSEA. This CDR3 is 13 amino acids long.

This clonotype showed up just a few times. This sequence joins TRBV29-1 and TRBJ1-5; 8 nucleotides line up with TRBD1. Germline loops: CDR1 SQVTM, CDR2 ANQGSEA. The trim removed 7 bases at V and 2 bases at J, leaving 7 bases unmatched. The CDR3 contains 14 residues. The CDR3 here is CSAADRGGNQPQHF. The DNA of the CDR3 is TGCAGCGCTGCTGACAGGGGTGGCAATCAGCCCCAGCATTTT. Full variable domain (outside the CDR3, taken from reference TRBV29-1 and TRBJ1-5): SAVISQKPSRDICQRGTSLTIQCQVDSQVTMMFWYRQQPGQSLTLIATANQGSEATYESGFVIDKFPISRPNLTFSTLTVSNMSPEDSSIYLCSAADRGGNQPQHFGDGTRLSIL.

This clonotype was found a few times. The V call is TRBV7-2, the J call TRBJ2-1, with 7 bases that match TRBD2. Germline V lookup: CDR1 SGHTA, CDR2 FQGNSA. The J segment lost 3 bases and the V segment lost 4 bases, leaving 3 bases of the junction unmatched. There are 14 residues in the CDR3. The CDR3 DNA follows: TGTGCCAGCAGCTCGGGACTAAGCTACAATGAGCAGTTCTTC. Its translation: CASSSGLSYNEQFF.

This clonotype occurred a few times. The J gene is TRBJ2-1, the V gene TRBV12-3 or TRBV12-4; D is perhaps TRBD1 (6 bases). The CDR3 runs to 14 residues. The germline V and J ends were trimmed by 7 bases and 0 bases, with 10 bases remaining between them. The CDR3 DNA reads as TGTGCCAGCATCCTGGACAGCTCCTACAATGAGCAGTTCTTC. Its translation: CASILDSSYNEQFF.

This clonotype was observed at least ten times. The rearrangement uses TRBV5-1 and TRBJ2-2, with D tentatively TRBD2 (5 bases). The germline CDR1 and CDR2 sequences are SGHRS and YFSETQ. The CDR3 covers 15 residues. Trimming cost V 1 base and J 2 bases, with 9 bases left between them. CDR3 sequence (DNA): TGCGCCAGCAGCTTGACTAGAAGTAACACCGGGGAGCTGTTTTTT. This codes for CASSLTRSNTGELFF.

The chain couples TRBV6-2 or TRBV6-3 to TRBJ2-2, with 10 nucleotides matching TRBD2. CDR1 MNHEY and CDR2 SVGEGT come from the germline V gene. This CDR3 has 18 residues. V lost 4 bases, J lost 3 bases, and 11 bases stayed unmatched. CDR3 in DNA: TGTGCCAGCAGTTCTATCGAACTAGCGGGAAGCGACACCGGGGAGCTGTTTTTT. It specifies CASSSIELAGSDTGELFF.

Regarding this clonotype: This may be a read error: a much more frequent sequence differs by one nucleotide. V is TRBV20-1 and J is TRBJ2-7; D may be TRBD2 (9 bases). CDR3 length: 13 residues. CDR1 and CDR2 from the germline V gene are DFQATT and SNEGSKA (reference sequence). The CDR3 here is CSPSGTGPYEQYF. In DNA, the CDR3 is TGCAGTCCTAGCGGGACAGGACCCTACGAGCAGTACTTC.

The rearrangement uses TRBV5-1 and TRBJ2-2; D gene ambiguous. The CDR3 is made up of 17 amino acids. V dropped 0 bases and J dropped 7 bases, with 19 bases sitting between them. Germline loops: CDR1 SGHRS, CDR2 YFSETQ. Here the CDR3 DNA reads TGCGCCAGCAGCTTGGGGGTCAACCCCTTCGAGGACGGGGAGCTGTTTTTT. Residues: CASSLGVNPFEDGELFF.

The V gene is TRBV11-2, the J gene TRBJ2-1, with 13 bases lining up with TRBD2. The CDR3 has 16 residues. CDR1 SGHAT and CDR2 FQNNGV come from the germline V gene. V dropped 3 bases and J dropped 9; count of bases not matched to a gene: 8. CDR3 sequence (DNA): TGTGCCAGCAGCTTCAGGACTAGCGGGGGTATAGGTGAGCAGTTCTTC. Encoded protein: CASSFRTSGGIGEQFF.

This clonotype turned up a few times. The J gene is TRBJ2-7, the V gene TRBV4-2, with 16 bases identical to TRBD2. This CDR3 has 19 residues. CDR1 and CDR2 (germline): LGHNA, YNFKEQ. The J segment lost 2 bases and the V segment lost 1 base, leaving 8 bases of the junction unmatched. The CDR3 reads CASSQAPGLAGGRPYEQYF. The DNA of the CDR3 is TGTGCCAGCAGCCAAGCGCCGGGACTAGCGGGAGGGAGACCCTACGAGCAGTACTTC.

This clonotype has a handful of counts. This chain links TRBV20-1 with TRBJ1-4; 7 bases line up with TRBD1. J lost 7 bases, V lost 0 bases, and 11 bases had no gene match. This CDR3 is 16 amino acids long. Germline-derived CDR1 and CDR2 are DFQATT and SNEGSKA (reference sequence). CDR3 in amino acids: CSARELRPRGLEKLFF. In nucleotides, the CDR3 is TGCAGTGCTAGAGAGTTAAGACCAAGGGGGCTTGAAAAACTGTTTTTT.

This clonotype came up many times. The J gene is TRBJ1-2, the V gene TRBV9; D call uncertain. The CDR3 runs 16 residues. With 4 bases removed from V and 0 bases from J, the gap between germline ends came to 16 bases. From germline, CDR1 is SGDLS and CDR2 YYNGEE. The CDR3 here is CASSSDIHLANYGYTF. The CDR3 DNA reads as TGTGCCAGCAGCTCAGATATCCATTTGGCTAACTATGGCTACACCTTC.

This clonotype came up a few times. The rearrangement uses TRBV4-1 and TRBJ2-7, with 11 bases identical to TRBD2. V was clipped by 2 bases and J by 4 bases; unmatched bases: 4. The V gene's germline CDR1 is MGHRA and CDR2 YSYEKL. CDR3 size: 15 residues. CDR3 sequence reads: CASSQPGLAEYEQYF. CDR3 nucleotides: TGCGCCAGCAGCCAACCGGGACTAGCGGAATACGAGCAGTACTTC.

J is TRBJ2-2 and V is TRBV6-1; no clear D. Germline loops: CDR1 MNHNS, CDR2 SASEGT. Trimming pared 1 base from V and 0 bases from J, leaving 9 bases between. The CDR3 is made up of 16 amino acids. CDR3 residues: CASSEEAPTNTGELFF. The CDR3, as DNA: TGTGCCAGCAGTGAAGAGGCACCTACGAACACCGGGGAGCTGTTTTTT.

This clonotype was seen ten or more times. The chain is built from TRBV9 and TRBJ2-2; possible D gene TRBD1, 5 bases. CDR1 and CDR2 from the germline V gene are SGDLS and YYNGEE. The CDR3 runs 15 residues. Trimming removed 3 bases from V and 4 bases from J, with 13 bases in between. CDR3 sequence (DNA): TGTGCCAGCAGCGCCCAGGGTTCGGGCACCGGGGAGCTGTTTTTT. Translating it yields CASSAQGSGTGELFF. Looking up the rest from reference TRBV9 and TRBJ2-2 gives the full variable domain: DSGVTQTPKHLITATGQRVTLRCSPRSGDLSVYWYQQSLDQGLQFLIQYYNGEERAKGNILERFSAQQFPDLHSELNLSSLELGDSALYFCASSAQGSGTGELFFGEGSRLTVL.

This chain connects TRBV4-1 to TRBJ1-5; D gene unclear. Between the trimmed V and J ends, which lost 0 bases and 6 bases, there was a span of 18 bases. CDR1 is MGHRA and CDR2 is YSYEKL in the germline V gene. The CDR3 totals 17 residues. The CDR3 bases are TGCGCCAGCAGCCAAGATCCAGGCCAGATCGGTATTCAGCCCCAGCATTTT. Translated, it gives CASSQDPGQIGIQPQHF.

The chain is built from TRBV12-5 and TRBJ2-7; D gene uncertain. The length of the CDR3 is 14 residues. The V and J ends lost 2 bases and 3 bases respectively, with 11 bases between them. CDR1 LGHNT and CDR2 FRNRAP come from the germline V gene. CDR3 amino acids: CASGLTTDGYEQYF. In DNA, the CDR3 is TGTGCTAGTGGTTTGACGACCGACGGCTACGAGCAGTACTTC. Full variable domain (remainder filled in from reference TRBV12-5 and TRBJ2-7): DARVTQTPRHKVTEMGQEVTMRCQPILGHNTVFWYRQTMMQGLELLAYFRNRAPLDDSGMPKDRFSAEMPDATLATLKIQPSEPRDSAVYFCASGLTTDGYEQYFGPGTRLTVT.

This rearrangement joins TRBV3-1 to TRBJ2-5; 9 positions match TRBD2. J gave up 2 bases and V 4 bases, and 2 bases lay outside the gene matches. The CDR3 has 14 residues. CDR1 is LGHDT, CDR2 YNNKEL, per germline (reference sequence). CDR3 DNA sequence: TGTGCCAGCAGCCGGCTAGCGGGGCAAGAGACCCAGTACTTC. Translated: CASSRLAGQETQYF.